The source of this T cell receptor (beta chain) is a study of blood T cell repertoires in COVID-19. Background on the study: Samples representing acute and convalescent COVID-19 were sourced from the United States, Italy and Spain. T cells, B-cell-depleted T cells, or PBMCs provided the cDNA or gDNA that served as material.

Seattle's enrolled individuals joined amid active infection and were then monitored longitudinally. As originally analysed: Reference gene primer amplification in the assay estimated nucleated cell counts. TCRdb's table, derived via immunoSEQ multiplex PCR, lists solely in-frame clones and lacks some. V, J and clone size derive from that table, while D and trimming were established from the DNA sequence. This table has a few hundred thousand clones, 88% appearing once. This clonotype was sampled from a woman aged 50 to 65 with COVID-19, enrolled during active disease. The source material was peripheral blood.

CDR3 sequence reads: CASSLSGQNYEQYF. The CDR3 DNA reads TGTGCCAGCAGCTTGTCGGGACAAAACTACGAGCAGTACTTC. The rearrangement links TRBV5-5 to TRBJ2-7; a weak D match, TRBD1 (6 bases). The germline CDR1 and CDR2 sequences are SGHKS and YYEKEE (reference sequence). V lost 1 base to trimming and J lost 3 bases, with 11 bases between them. The CDR3 has 14 amino acids.